Each of the 17 T cell receptor beta chains below was sequenced from the same sample in a study of blood T cell repertoires in COVID-19. Here immunoSEQ multiplex PCR was the method, and the copy in TCRdb shows in-frame clones only, minus some. The table shows 150,000 to 160,000 clones, with about 80% occurring only once. Sequencing used peripheral blood. The receptor set was obtained from a man aged 55 to 70 with acute or convalescent COVID-19.

The chain combines TRBV6-1 with TRBJ2-3; 9 positions match TRBD1. With V trimmed by 4 bases and J by 6 bases, 11 bases remained unmatched. CDR1 is MNHNS and CDR2 is SASEGT in the germline V gene. The CDR3 loop spans 16 amino acids. The CDR3 DNA follows: TGTGCCAGCAGTGGAGCTCCGGGACAGGGTAGCGATACGCAGTATTTT. This translates into CASSGAPGQGSDTQYF.

This clone showed up just once. The chain employs TRBV25-1 and TRBJ2-3; D is undetermined. This CDR3 region has 17 residues. CDR1 and CDR2 from the germline V gene are MGHDK and SYGVNS. Trimming stripped 1 base from V and 0 bases from J, with 14 bases between. The CDR3 nucleotides are TGTGCCAGCAGTGAATTCAGATCCCGCATTAGCACAGATACGCAGTATTTT. This encodes CASSEFRSRISTDTQYF.

The chain carries TRBV14 and TRBJ1-6; 7 bases are a match to TRBD1. CDR1 and CDR2 from the germline V gene are SGHDN and FVKESK. V dropped 0 bases and J dropped 6; count of bases not matched to a gene: 2. The CDR3 is 15 residues long. Here the CDR3 DNA reads TGTGCCAGCAGCCAAGACCACAGGGGTAATTCACCCCTCCACTTT. This encodes CASSQDHRGNSPLHF.

There are many counts of this clone. This chain links TRBV7-6 with TRBJ2-7, with D tentatively TRBD1 (5 bases). CDR1 is SGHVS, CDR2 FNYEAQ, per germline. The V end was cut by 5 bases, the J end by 0 bases, with 14 bases between. The CDR3 is 15 residues long. CDR3 amino acids: CASSRLTVSSYEQYF. The DNA for the CDR3 is TGTGCCAGCAGCCGTCTGACAGTAAGCTCCTACGAGCAGTACTTC.

The chain has TRBV9 and TRBJ1-3, with a possible D match to TRBD1 (5 bases). The germline V and J ends were trimmed by 3 bases and 2 bases, with 9 bases remaining between them. Germline CDR1 is SGDLS and CDR2 is YYNGEE. The CDR3 is 14 residues long. The CDR3 DNA sequence: TGTGCCAGCAGCGAAGAGACAGCTGGAAACACCATATATTTT. Translating it yields CASSEETAGNTIYF.

This chain connects TRBV19 to TRBJ1-5, with TRBD1 as a possible D gene (6 bases). Trimming took 1 base from V and 6 from J, leaving 13 bases between them. The CDR3 length is 15 residues. CDR1 is LNHDA and CDR2 is SQIVND in the germline V gene (reference sequence). The CDR3 nucleotides read TGTGCCAGTAGTATAGGAGGGGGTCGCAGTCAGCCCCAGCATTTT. It yields the protein CASSIGGGRSQPQHF.

This clone was seen once. The chain is built from TRBV24-1 and TRBJ1-3, with 8 bases matching TRBD1. Germline trimming cut 2 bases from V and 4 bases from J; bases unmatched to any gene: 0. Germline CDR1 is KGHDR and CDR2 is SFDVKD. The CDR3 runs to 14 residues. CDR3 sequence reads: CATSDSGGGNTIYF. The CDR3 DNA follows: TGTGCCACCAGTGATTCAGGGGGCGGAAACACCATATATTTT.

The sample holds a few counts of this clone. V usage is TRBV6-2 or TRBV6-3 and J usage is TRBJ1-1, with TRBD1 matching 9 bases. The J segment lost 7 bases and the V segment lost 5 bases, leaving 2 bases of the junction unmatched. Germline V gives CDR1 MNHEY, CDR2 SVGEGT. This CDR3 has 12 amino acids. The CDR3 coding sequence is TGTGCCAGCAGTCAGGACAGGGGTGAAGCTTTCTTT. Translation: CASSQDRGEAFF.

The genes are TRBV9 and TRBJ1-4; D uncertain. The germline V gene encodes CDR1 SGDLS and CDR2 YYNGEE. The V gene lost 2 bases and the J gene lost 4 bases, with 12 bases spanning the gap. The CDR3 consists of 15 residues. This chain's CDR3 is CASSVFGFGNEKLFF. CDR3 nucleotide sequence: TGTGCCAGCAGCGTCTTCGGGTTTGGTAATGAAAAACTGTTTTTT.

CDR3 bases: TGTGCCAGCAGTTACGCGAGGCTGAACACTGAAGCTTTCTTT. Amino acid sequence: CASSYARLNTEAFF. V and J are TRBV6-2 or TRBV6-3 and TRBJ1-1; D is undetermined. Deletions cut 2 bases from V and 0 bases from J, with 7 bases between. Germline CDR1 reads MNHEY; CDR2 reads SVGEGT. The CDR3 covers 14 residues.

V is TRBV4-1 and J is TRBJ2-5; TRBD1 is a possible D gene (6 bases). Trimming removed 4 bases from V and 5 bases from J, with 26 bases in between. CDR1 is MGHRA, CDR2 YSYEKL, per germline. The CDR3 covers 18 residues. The CDR3: CASSPLFLREQGGETQYF. For the CDR3, the DNA is TGCGCCAGCAGCCCCCTTTTTCTGAGAGAACAGGGCGGTGAGACCCAGTACTTC.

This chain uses TRBV11-2 with TRBJ2-5; a weak D match, TRBD1 (5 bases). Trimming took off 3 bases at V and 2 bases at J, with 13 bases between the two ends. Germline assignment: CDR1 SGHAT and CDR2 FQNNGV. CDR3 length: 15 amino acids. CDR3 protein: CASSFPGATQETQYF. In DNA form, the CDR3 reads TGTGCCAGCAGCTTTCCTGGGGCCACACAAGAGACCCAGTACTTC. Combining the CDR3 with reference TRBV11-2 and TRBJ2-5 gives the whole variable domain EAGVAQSPRYKIIEKRQSVAFWCNPISGHATLYWYQQILGQGPKLLIQFQNNGVVDDSQLPKDRFSAERLKGVDSTLKIQPAKLEDSAVYLCASSFPGATQETQYFGPGTRLLVL.

The gene calls are TRBV19 and TRBJ1-3; D perhaps matches TRBD1 (5 bases). This CDR3 has 18 amino acids. CDR1 and CDR2 (germline): LNHDA, SQIVND (reference sequence). Trimming took 7 bases from V and 2 from J, leaving 24 bases between them. CDR3 sequence reads: CASNLRDSHYSAGNTIYF. The CDR3 DNA reads as TGTGCCAGTAATCTCCGGGACTCACACTACTCTGCTGGAAACACCATATATTTT.

The rearrangement uses TRBV11-2 and TRBJ2-7, with a weak D call TRBD2 (6 bases). Trimming left V 1 base short and J 6 bases short, with 10 bases between. This CDR3 has 13 amino acids. CDR1 and CDR2 (germline): SGHAT, FQNNGV. DNA of the CDR3: TGTGCCAGCAGCTTAGGAACTAGCACCGAGCAGTACTTC. It codes for CASSLGTSTEQYF.

V usage is TRBV6-1 and J usage is TRBJ2-5; 7 bases agree with TRBD2. V was clipped by 3 bases and J by 4 bases; unmatched bases: 11. The germline V gene has CDR1 MNHNS and CDR2 SASEGT. This CDR3 spans 16 amino acids. The CDR3 reads CASSDFWEGRSETQYF. DNA for the CDR3: TGTGCCAGCAGTGATTTTTGGGAGGGACGATCAGAGACCCAGTACTTC.

This chain joins TRBV20-1 and TRBJ2-2; tentatively, D is TRBD1 (6 bases). V shed 3 bases and J shed 0 bases, with 14 bases lying between them. Germline lookup yields CDR1 DFQATT and CDR2 SNEGSKA (reference sequence). CDR3 length: 16 residues. The CDR3 spells CSASPPDRTNTGELFF. CDR3 nucleotide sequence: TGCAGTGCTAGTCCCCCAGACAGGACGAACACCGGGGAGCTGTTTTTT.

The chain recombines TRBV27 with TRBJ1-4, with TRBD1 as a possible D gene (5 bases). Trimming cost V 5 bases and J 6 bases, with 16 bases left between them. This CDR3 has 15 residues. Germline CDR1 is MNHEY and CDR2 is SMNVEV (reference sequence). CDR3 protein: CASSRKRGRDEKLFF. The CDR3, as DNA: TGTGCCAGCAGTAGGAAAAGGGGCCGAGATGAAAAACTGTTTTTT. The whole variable domain, remainder taken from reference TRBV27 and TRBJ1-4, is EAQVTQNPRYLITVTGKKLTVTCSQNMNHEYMSWYRQDPGLGLRQIYYSMNVEVTDKGDVPEGYKVSRKEKRNFPLILESPSPNQTSLYFCASSRKRGRDEKLFFGSGTQLSVL.